This T cell receptor (beta chain) stems from a study of blood T cell repertoires in COVID-19 (dated by TCRdb to 2020 to 2021). Regarding the study in general: The collaborator samples originated in the United States, Italy and Spain and spanned the acute and convalescent phases of COVID-19. The material from the prospective study consisted of cDNA or gDNA derived from T cells, B-cell-depleted T cells, or PBMCs. Subjects who had been exposed to COVID-19, were actively infected with it, or had recovered from it provided the deeply sampled blood TCRbeta repertoires that made up the dataset. The repertoires were made available in a free public database intended to serve as a resource for research on the immune response to SARS-CoV-2. Samples were obtained from the ongoing ImmuneRACE study (first 160 participants) and from over 1,000 subjects provided by 6 global collaborators. Sample metadata almost always included a de-identified subject ID, COVID-19 status, age in years and sex. HLA class I and class II types, where available, came from metadata supplied by the sample provider rather than from assay-based typing. Overall study outcomes, separate from this receptor: The amount of clinical and demographic metadata varied by source and participant and was provided uncurated.

V is pared back by 4 bases and J by 1 base, with 8 bases lying between the germline termini. Spanning cysteine to phenylalanine, the CDR3 consists of 13 amino acids. Only the CDR3 DNA is retained, 39 bases long and in frame from the first base. As encoded in the germline V gene, CDR1 is SGDLS while CDR2 is YYNGEE. As for this clone: Its target antigen remains unknown. The record has no base qualities; no much larger clone is one base away.

Enrolling through a virtual design, the prospective study's participants ranged in age from roughly 18 to 89 years and lived across some 23 United States geographic areas. To assign participants to cohorts, the prospective study relied on clinical history that participants themselves reported in a screening survey and a study questionnaire. For ImmuneRACE Cohort 3, a participant was defined as recovered based on two consecutive negative NP/OP PCR tests, clearance by a healthcare professional, or resolution of symptoms. Each participant in the prospective study had whole blood, serum and a nasopharyngeal or oropharyngeal swab collected by mobile phlebotomists. Additional blood draws and questionnaires over an approximately two-month period could optionally be provided by prospective study participants. Prospective study blood samples were shipped either frozen or at room temperature before DNA extraction.

TCRbeta CDR3 regions were amplified from genomic DNA using the immunoSEQ Assay, a bias-controlled multiplex PCR. For the original study's pipeline: Nucleated cell counts per sample were estimated from amplification of reference gene primers within the assay. To quantify the absolute abundance of each unique TCRbeta CDR3 rearrangement, sequence reads were collapsed and filtered. For each sample, productive Simpson clonality was calculated as the square root of Simpson's diversity index across productive rearrangements. TCRdb mirrors the immuneACCESS table, restricted to in-frame sequences. Some clones are absent from its copies; in checked studies, under half trace to an unresolved V gene, and the reason for the others is unknown. That table gives V, J and clone size, and the DNA gave D and trimming. The sample table lists 200,000 to 250,000 clones, 70% to 90% of them with a count of one. The biggest ten clones account for about 10% of the sample.

The TCR comes from a man aged 30 to 39 who had recovered from COVID-19. Recombination linked TRBV9 to TRBJ1-1; possibly the D gene is TRBD1, per 5 matching bases. The sequenced sample consisted of PBMCs or T cells enriched from blood (not recorded which). CDR3 sequence: CASSPTGNTEAFF. The DNA sequence follows: TGTGCCAGCAGCCCAACAGGGAACACTGAAGCTTTCTTT.